Shown below are 9 T cell receptor beta chains from a single sample sequenced in a study of TIL therapy for anti-PD-1-resistant metastatic lung cancer. Time point here: pre-treatment sample, taken before nivolumab and TIL therapy. The immunoSEQ assay was v3. Produced via immunoSEQ multiplex PCR; TCRdb's table is partial and in-frame only. The sample has more than 45,000 clones; roughly 84% are singletons. Sequences were derived from blood, sampled at baseline. All receptors come from a person between 25 and 79 years old with non-small cell lung cancer.

The V and J genes are TRBV2 and TRBJ2-7, with 7 bases matching TRBD1. CDR3 length equals 12 residues. Germline CDR1 SNHLY, CDR2 FYNNEI. V shed 7 bases and J 3 bases; nucleotides not matched to a gene: 3. The CDR3 reads CASIRQGYEQYF. DNA for the CDR3: TGTGCCAGCATTAGACAGGGCTACGAGCAGTACTTC. Looking up the rest from reference TRBV2 and TRBJ2-7 gives the full variable domain: EPEVTQTPSHQVTQMGQEVILRCVPISNHLYFYWYRQILGQKVEFLVSFYNNEISEKSEIFDDQFSVERPDGSNFTLKIRSTKLEDSAMYFCASIRQGYEQYFGPGTRLTVT.

V and J are TRBV5-1 and TRBJ2-1; the D is unclear. CDR1 and CDR2 (germline): SGHRS, YFSETQ. Trimming left V 0 bases short and J 3 bases short, with 10 bases between. This CDR3 contains 15 residues. CDR3 region: CASSLGFGGYNEQFF. DNA for the CDR3: TGCGCCAGCAGCTTGGGTTTCGGTGGCTACAATGAGCAGTTCTTC.

This chain links TRBV3-1 (or the pseudogene TRBV3-2) with TRBJ2-1, with no clear D. With 0 bases removed from V and 0 bases from J, the gap between germline ends came to 9 bases. The CDR3 loop spans 16 amino acids. Germline-derived CDR1 and CDR2 are LGHDT and YNNKEL (reference sequence). This chain's CDR3 is CASSQDSSFSYNEQFF. The CDR3 region has the DNA TGTGCCAGCAGCCAAGACAGCAGTTTCTCCTACAATGAGCAGTTCTTC.

The chain couples TRBV4-2 to TRBJ2-1, with D possibly being TRBD1 or TRBD2 (5 bases each). CDR1 is LGHNA, CDR2 YNFKEQ, per germline. V lost 4 bases to trimming and J lost 5 bases, with 12 bases between them. The CDR3 is 14 amino acids. The CDR3 sequence is CASSRGTDHNEQFF. In nucleotides, the CDR3 is TGTGCCAGCAGCCGGGGGACGGACCACAATGAGCAGTTCTTC.

The chain has TRBV28 and TRBJ2-7; D might be TRBD1 (5 bases). Germline CDR1 is MDHEN and CDR2 is SYDVKM. CDR3 size: 14 residues. The V and J ends lost 5 bases and 3 bases respectively, with 14 bases between them. The chain's CDR3 is CASSHQGSHYEQYF. In DNA, the CDR3 is TGTGCCAGCAGTCATCAGGGCAGCCACTACGAGCAGTACTTC. The whole variable domain, remainder taken from reference TRBV28 and TRBJ2-7, is DVKVTQSSRYLVKRTGEKVFLECVQDMDHENMFWYRQDPGLGLRLIYFSYDVKMKEKGDIPEGYSVSREKKERFSLILESASTNQTSMYLCASSHQGSHYEQYFGPGTRLTVT.

The chain couples TRBV12-5 to TRBJ2-5, with 8 bases matching TRBD2. CDR1 and CDR2 from the germline V gene are LGHNT and FRNRAP. The trim removed 7 bases at V and 5 bases at J, leaving 3 bases unmatched. The CDR3 is 12 amino acids. As DNA, the CDR3 is TGTGCTAGTGCAACGGGGGGGGAGACCCAGTACTTC. Its translation: CASATGGETQYF.

V and J are TRBV6-5 and TRBJ1-4; D perhaps matches TRBD1 (6 bases). Germline CDR1 and CDR2: MNHEY and SVGAGI. Between the trimmed V and J ends, which lost 0 bases and 7 bases, there was a span of 15 bases. The CDR3 covers 16 residues. CDR3 amino acids: CASSYSRDIMGEKLFF. Here the CDR3 DNA reads TGTGCCAGCAGTTACTCGAGGGACATAATGGGTGAAAAACTGTTTTTT.

Here the CDR3 reads CASSPPLDTLNGNQPQHF. CDR3 coding DNA: TGTGCCAGCTCCCCGCCTTTGGACACCCTGAATGGCAATCAGCCCCAGCATTTT. This rearrangement joins TRBV18 to TRBJ1-5; the D gene is possibly TRBD1 (5 bases). CDR1 and CDR2 (germline): KGHSH, LQKENI. V dropped 6 bases and J dropped 2 bases, with 23 bases sitting between them. This CDR3 has 18 residues.

V and J are TRBV28 and TRBJ1-4; D unclear. The CDR3 has 14 amino acids. Looked up from germline, CDR1 is MDHEN and CDR2 is SYDVKM. Trimming pared 5 bases from V and 8 bases from J, leaving 15 bases between. For the CDR3, the DNA is TGTGCCAGCAGTGGATGGCAGGTCTACGAAAAACTGTTTTTT. Its translation is CASSGWQVYEKLFF.